The present entry profiles one T cell receptor (beta chain) with its context. This sample was taken from a study of early T cells in non-severe SARS-CoV-2 infection. Across the study: Chains were not paired, and sequencing was done on bulk RNA from unsorted whole blood.

TCRdb processed the 5' RACE reads anew with MiXCR; each CDR3 protein has one entry. The repertoire holds 56,000 or so distinct CDR3 sequences, over 7% seen once, with roughly 4% in the top ten. Germline V lookup: CDR1 KGHSH, CDR2 LQKENI. The CDR3 is 15 residues long. The V gene end was trimmed by 2 bases and the J gene end by 0 bases; junction bases not matched to a gene: 1. Material for sequencing was whole blood. This sequence was found in an adult who was a healthcare worker with PCR-confirmed SARS-CoV-2 infection or an uninfected control (not recorded which). J is TRBJ1-3 and V is TRBV18; 7 bases line up with TRBD1. CDR3 residues: CASSPNRGSGNTIYF. Written as DNA, the CDR3 is TGTGCCAGCTCACCAAACAGGGGCTCTGGAAACACCATATATTTT.